These T cell receptor beta chains were read from a single sample in a study of spatial heterogeneity in lung cancer. TCRdb re-called the 5' RACE reads with MiXCR, one entry per CDR3 protein. The data hold fewer than 20,000 distinct CDR3 sequences, with about 7.5% observed a single time. Sequences were derived from lung tumor tissue, sampled at surgery. The source of these receptors is a male donor with early-stage non-small cell lung cancer. The CDR3 runs from the conserved cysteine through the conserved F or W. A D gene is named only where the DNA matches it firmly. Expanded clones get a size class; other rows say once, few or many, or leave the size out.

abundance	d_gene	j_gene	v_gene	CDR3aa
-	-	TRBJ2-5	TRBV29-1	CSVDGNLKGLTQYF
many	-	TRBJ1-1	TRBV11-2	CASSLEGGGEAFF
-	-	TRBJ2-3	TRBV20-1	CSGTRDTDTQYF
many	TRBD2	TRBJ2-1	TRBV7-9	CASSLGLLAGGYNEQFF
-	TRBD2	TRBJ2-5	TRBV9	CASSVGSPGGETQYF
few	-	TRBJ1-2	TRBV10-1	CASSEDRFPIYGYTF
-	TRBD1	TRBJ2-5	TRBV5-4	CASSLSMGQGGQVWYF
many	TRBD1	TRBJ2-1	TRBV24-1	CATSDPLVTGMGYNEQFF
few	-	TRBJ2-1	TRBV3-1	CASSQDPAEVSSYNEQFF
few	-	TRBJ1-5	TRBV6-2/TRBV6-3	CASRKGVQPQHF
many	-	TRBJ2-3	TRBV10-3	CAISERVTDTQYF
many	-	TRBJ1-1	TRBV21-1	CASSKVAVNTEAFF
many	-	TRBJ1-2	TRBV6-5	CASRVGSLAYGYTF
few	-	TRBJ2-7	TRBV7-8	CASSLAGGGEQYF
-	TRBD2	TRBJ2-1	TRBV20-1	CSALAGGLSNEQFF
many	-	TRBJ1-2	TRBV20-1	CSAPRDTNYGYTF
many	TRBD1	TRBJ1-5	TRBV4-1	CASSQDQGARQPQHF
many	TRBD2	TRBJ2-3	TRBV6-2/TRBV6-3	CASSSGLGALFPLDTQYF
many	-	TRBJ2-1	TRBV20-1	CSASPAMGGSYNEQFF
-	-	TRBJ2-2	TRBV5-5	CASSQLRQVAGELFF
many	TRBD1	TRBJ1-2	TRBV12-3/TRBV12-4	CASSPDRGHGYTF
few	-	TRBJ1-3	TRBV29-1	CSVEDWERGNTIYF
-	-	TRBJ1-1	TRBV24-1	CATSDSATTGHTEAFF
-	-	TRBJ2-5	TRBV12-3/TRBV12-4	CASSPGSPGETQYF
medium-sized	-	TRBJ2-7	TRBV5-1	CASSLDQGLEQYF
many	-	TRBJ1-2	TRBV28	CASSSSDTNYGYTF
many	-	TRBJ2-3	TRBV20-1	CSAARGADTQYF
-	-	TRBJ2-2	TRBV4-3	CASSQDPVSGELFF
-	TRBD1	TRBJ2-1	TRBV18	CASSPADRGHGRNEQFF
many	-	TRBJ2-3	TRBV5-6	CASSSRGTGTRTDTQYF
-	-	TRBJ2-3	TRBV10-3	CAISVRGTDTQYF